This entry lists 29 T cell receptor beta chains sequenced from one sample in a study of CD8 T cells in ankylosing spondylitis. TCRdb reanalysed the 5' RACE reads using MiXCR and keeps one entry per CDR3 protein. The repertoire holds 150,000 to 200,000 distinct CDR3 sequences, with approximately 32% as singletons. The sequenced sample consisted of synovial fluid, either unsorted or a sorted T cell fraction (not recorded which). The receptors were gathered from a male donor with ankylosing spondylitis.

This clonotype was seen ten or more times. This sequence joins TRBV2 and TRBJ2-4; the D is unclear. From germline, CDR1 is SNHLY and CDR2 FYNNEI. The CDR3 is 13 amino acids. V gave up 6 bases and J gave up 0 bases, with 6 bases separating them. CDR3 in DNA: TGTGCCAGCAGCCGTATAGCCAAAAACATTCAGTACTTC. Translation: CASSRIAKNIQYF.

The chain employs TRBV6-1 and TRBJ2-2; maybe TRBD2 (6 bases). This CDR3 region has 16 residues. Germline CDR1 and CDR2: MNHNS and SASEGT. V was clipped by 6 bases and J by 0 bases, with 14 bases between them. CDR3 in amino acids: CASRKGSGSNTGELFF. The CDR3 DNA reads TGTGCCAGCAGGAAGGGTAGCGGATCGAACACCGGGGAGCTGTTTTTT.

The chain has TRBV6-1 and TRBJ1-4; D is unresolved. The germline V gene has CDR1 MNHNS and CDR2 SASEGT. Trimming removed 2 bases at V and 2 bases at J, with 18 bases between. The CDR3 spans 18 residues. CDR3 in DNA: TGTGCCAGCAGTGAACGTTGGCCTAGGCCTAATACTAATGAAAAACTGTTTTTT. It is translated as CASSERWPRPNTNEKLFF.

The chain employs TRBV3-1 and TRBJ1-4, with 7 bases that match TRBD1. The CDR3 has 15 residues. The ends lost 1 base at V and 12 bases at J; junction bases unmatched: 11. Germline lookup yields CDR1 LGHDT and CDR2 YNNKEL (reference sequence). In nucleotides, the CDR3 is TGTGCCAGCAGCCAAGCTCAGGGGGGAGGCAAGGAACTGTTTTTT. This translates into CASSQAQGGGKELFF.

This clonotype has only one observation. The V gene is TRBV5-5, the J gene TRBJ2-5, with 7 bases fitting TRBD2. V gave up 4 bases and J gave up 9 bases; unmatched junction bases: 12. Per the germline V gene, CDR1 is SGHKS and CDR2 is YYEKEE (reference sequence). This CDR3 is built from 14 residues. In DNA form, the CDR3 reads TGTGCCAGCAGCGTGATTCAGCGGGATGGGTCCCAGTACTTC. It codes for CASSVIQRDGSQYF. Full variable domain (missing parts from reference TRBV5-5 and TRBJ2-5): DAGVTQSPTHLIKTRGQQVTLRCSPISGHKSVSWYQQVLGQGPQFIFQYYEKEERGRGNFPDRFSARQFPNYSSELNVNALLLGDSALYLCASSVIQRDGSQYFGPGTRLLVL.

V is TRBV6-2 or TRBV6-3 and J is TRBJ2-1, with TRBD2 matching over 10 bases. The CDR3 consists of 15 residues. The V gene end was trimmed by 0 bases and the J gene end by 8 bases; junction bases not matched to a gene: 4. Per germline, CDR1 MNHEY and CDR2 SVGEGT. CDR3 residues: CASSYSAGGPYEQFF. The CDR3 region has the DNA TGTGCCAGCAGTTACTCAGCGGGAGGGCCCTATGAGCAGTTCTTC.

Here the CDR3 reads CAISVSGQSEANEQFF. CDR3 nucleotides: TGTGCCATCAGTGTATCCGGGCAAAGTGAAGCGAATGAGCAGTTCTTC. The rearrangement joins TRBV10-3 to TRBJ2-1; no reliable D call. V lost 4 bases and J lost 7, with 20 bases in between. This CDR3 spans 16 amino acids. Germline-derived CDR1 and CDR2 are ENHRY and SYGVKD.

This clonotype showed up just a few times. CDR3 sequence: CASSSGTGYTDTQYF. The CDR3 region has the DNA TGTGCCAGCAGCTCGGGGACGGGATACACAGATACGCAGTATTTT. The rearrangement uses TRBV5-6 and TRBJ2-3; D possibly matches TRBD1 or TRBD2 (5 bases each). CDR1 and CDR2 (germline): SGHDT, YYEEEE. Deletions cut 3 bases from V and 2 bases from J, with 13 bases between. This CDR3 spans 15 amino acids.

CDR3 sequence: CASSPQVGTEAFF. The CDR3 nucleotides are TGTGCCAGCTCACCCCAAGTTGGCACTGAAGCTTTCTTT. The rearrangement links TRBV18 to TRBJ1-1; D is uncertain. The ends were cut back, 3 bases at V and 4 bases at J, with 9 bases in the middle. The CDR3 contains 13 residues. Germline assignment: CDR1 KGHSH and CDR2 LQKENI.

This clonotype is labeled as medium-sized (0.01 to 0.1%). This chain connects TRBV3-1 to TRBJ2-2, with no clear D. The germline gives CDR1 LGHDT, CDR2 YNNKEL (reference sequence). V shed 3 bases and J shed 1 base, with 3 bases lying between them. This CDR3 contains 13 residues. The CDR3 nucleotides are TGTGCCAGCAGCCACCTGAACACCGGGGAGCTGTTTTTT. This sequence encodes CASSHLNTGELFF.

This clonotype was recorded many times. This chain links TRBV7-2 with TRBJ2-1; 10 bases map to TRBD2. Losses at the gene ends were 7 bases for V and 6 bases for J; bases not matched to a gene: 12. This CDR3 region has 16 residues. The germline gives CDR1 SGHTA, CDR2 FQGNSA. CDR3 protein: CASNTNPLAGVNEQFF. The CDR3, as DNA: TGTGCCAGCAACACCAACCCCCTAGCGGGGGTCAATGAGCAGTTCTTC.

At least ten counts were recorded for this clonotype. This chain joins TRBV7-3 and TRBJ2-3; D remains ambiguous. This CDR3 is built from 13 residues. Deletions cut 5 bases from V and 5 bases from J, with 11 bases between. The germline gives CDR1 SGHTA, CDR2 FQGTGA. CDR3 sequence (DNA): TGTGCCAGCAGCCAAGAATTCGGAGATACGCAGTATTTT. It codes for CASSQEFGDTQYF.

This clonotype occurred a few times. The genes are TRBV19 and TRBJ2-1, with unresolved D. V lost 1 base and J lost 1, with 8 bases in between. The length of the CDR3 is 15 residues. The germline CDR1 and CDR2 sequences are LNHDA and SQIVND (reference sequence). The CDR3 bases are TGTGCCAGTAGTATAGGTCAGAGGTCCTACAATGAGCAGTTCTTC. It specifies CASSIGQRSYNEQFF.

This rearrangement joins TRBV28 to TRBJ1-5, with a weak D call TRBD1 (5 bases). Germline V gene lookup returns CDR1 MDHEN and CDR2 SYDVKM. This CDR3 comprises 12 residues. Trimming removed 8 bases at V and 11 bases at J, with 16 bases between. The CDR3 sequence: CASLGGYRTQHF. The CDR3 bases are TGTGCCAGCTTGGGGGGGTACCGGACCCAGCATTTT.

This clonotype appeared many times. In DNA form, the CDR3 reads TGCAGTCCCGGACAGGGGCGGGAGACCCAGTACTTC. Its protein product is CSPGQGRETQYF. J is TRBJ2-5 and V is TRBV20-1; 9 nucleotides align to TRBD1. After removal of 8 bases from V and 5 bases from J, the junction contained 6 bases not matched to a gene. CDR3 length: 12 residues. Germline values: CDR1 DFQATT, CDR2 SNEGSKA (reference sequence).

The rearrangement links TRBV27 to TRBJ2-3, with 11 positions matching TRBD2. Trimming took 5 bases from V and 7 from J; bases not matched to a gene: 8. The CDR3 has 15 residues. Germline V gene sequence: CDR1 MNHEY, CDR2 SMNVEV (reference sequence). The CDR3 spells CASSPPTSGAYTQYF. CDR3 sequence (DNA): TGTGCCAGCAGTCCTCCGACTAGCGGGGCTTATACGCAGTATTTT.

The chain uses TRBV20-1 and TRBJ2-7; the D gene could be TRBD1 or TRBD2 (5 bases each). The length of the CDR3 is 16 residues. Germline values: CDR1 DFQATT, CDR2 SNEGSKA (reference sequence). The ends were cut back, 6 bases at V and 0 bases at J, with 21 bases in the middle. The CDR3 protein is CSAIPLGVHFSYEQYF. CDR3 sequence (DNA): TGCAGTGCAATCCCATTGGGGGTCCACTTCTCCTACGAGCAGTACTTC.

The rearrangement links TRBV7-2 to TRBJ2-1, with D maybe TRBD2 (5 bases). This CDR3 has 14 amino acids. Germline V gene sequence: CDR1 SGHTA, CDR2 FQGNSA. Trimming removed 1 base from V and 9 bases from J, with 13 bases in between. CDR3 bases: TGTGCCAGCAGCTTAGGGGGAGCGCGGGTTGAGCAGTTCTTC. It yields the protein CASSLGGARVEQFF. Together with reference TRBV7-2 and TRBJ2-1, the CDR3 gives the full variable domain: GAGVSQSPSNKVTEKGKDVELRCDPISGHTALYWYRQSLGQGLEFLIYFQGNSAPDKSGLPSDRFSAERTGGSVSTLTIQRTQQEDSAVYLCASSLGGARVEQFFGPGTRLTVL.

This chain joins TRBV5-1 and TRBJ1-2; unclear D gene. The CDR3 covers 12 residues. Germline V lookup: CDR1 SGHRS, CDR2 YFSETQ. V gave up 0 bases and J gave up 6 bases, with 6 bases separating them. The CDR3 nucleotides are TGCGCCAGCAGCTTGGTCGGGGATGGCTACACCTTC. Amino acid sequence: CASSLVGDGYTF.

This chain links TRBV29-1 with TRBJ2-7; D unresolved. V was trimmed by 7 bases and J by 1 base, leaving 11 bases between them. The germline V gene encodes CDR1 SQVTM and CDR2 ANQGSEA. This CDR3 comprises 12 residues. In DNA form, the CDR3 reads TGCAGCGCCAGTACAGAGTCCTACGAGCAGTACTTC. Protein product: CSASTESYEQYF.

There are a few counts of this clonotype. The CDR3 protein is CASSPGIRTNTEAFF. The DNA of the CDR3 is TGTGCCAGCAGCCCAGGCATTCGCACGAACACTGAAGCTTTCTTT. This sequence joins TRBV13 and TRBJ1-1; D is ambiguous. The germline V gene has CDR1 PRHDT and CDR2 FYEKMQ (reference sequence). The CDR3 is 15 amino acids. The V and J ends lost 5 bases and 1 base respectively, with 14 bases between them.

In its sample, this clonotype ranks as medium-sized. The CDR3 bases are TGTGCCAGCCGGCCGGGACTAGCGTCGACCTACGAGCAGTACTTC. This codes for CASRPGLASTYEQYF. The V call is TRBV27, the J call TRBJ2-7; TRBD2 agrees at 10 bases. V lost 8 bases and J lost 2; bases outside the gene matches: 9. The CDR3 runs to 15 residues. Germline CDR1 MNHEY, CDR2 SMNVEV (reference sequence).

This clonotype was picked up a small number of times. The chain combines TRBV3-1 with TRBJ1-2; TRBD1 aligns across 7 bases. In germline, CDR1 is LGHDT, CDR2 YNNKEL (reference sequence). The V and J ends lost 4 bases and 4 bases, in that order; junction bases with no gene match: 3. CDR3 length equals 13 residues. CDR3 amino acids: CASSRRDSYGYTF. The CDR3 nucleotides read TGTGCCAGCAGCCGGCGGGACAGCTATGGCTACACCTTC.

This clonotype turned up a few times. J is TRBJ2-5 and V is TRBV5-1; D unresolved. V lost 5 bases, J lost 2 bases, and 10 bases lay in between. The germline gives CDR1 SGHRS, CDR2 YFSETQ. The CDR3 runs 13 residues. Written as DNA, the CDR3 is TGCGCCAGCAGGGGTATGGATCAAGAGACCCAGTACTTC. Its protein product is CASRGMDQETQYF.

CDR3 nucleotide sequence: TGTGCCTTCTCAACCGCGACGTCGGGCTCTGGGGCCAACGTCCTGACTTTC. This sequence encodes CAFSTATSGSGANVLTF. This chain connects TRBV6-4 to TRBJ2-6; D is unclear. V was clipped by 11 bases and J by 0 bases, with 20 bases between them. CDR1 MRHNA and CDR2 SNTAGT come from the germline V gene. There are 17 residues in the CDR3.

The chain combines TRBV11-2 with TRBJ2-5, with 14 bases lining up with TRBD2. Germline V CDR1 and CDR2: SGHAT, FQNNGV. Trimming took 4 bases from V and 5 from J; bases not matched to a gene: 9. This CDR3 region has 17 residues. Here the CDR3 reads CASSSPGLAGARETQYF. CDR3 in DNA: TGTGCCAGCAGCTCCCCGGGACTAGCGGGAGCACGGGAGACCCAGTACTTC. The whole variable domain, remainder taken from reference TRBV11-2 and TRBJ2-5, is EAGVAQSPRYKIIEKRQSVAFWCNPISGHATLYWYQQILGQGPKLLIQFQNNGVVDDSQLPKDRFSAERLKGVDSTLKIQPAKLEDSAVYLCASSSPGLAGARETQYFGPGTRLLVL.

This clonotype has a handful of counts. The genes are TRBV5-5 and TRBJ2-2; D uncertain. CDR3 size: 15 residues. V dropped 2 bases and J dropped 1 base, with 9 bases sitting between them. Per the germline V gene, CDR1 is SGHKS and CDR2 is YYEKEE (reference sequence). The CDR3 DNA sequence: TGTGCCAGCAGCTTAAACGTGGAGAACACCGGGGAGCTGTTTTTT. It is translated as CASSLNVENTGELFF.

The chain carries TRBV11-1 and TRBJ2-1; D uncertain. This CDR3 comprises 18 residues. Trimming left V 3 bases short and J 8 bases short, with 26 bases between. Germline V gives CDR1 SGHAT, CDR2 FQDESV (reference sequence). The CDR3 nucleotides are TGTGCCAGCAGCTTGCGTCAAGGACGTCTAGTGTTGTCGGATGAGCAGTTCTTC. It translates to CASSLRQGRLVLSDEQFF.

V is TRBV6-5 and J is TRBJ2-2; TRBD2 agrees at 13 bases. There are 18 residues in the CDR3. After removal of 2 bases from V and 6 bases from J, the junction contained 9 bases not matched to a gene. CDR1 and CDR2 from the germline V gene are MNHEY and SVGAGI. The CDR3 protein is CASSYTIPGLAGSGELFF. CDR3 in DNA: TGTGCCAGCAGTTACACTATTCCGGGACTAGCGGGATCCGGGGAGCTGTTTTTT.